This T cell receptor (beta chain) was profiled in a study of blood T cell repertoires in COVID-19. Study at large: Acute and convalescent COVID-19 samples came from the United States, Italy and Spain.

The data were produced by immunoSEQ multiplex PCR, yet TCRdb's version contains in-frame clones alone and is incomplete. The table shows fewer than 350,000 clones, with 87% occurring only once. The germline V gene encodes CDR1 SGHTA and CDR2 FQGNSA. The CDR3 sequence is 14 residues long. V lost 1 base and J lost 5, with 9 bases in between. In Seattle, patients joined the study during active infection and were tracked longitudinally. The chain combines TRBV7-2 with TRBJ1-5, with D possibly matching TRBD1 (5 bases). The sequencing input was peripheral blood. This TCR came from a man aged 25 to 40 with COVID-19, enrolled during active disease. The CDR3 is CASSLDRSYQPQHF. CDR3 coding DNA: TGTGCCAGCAGCTTAGACAGGTCCTATCAGCCCCAGCATTTT.